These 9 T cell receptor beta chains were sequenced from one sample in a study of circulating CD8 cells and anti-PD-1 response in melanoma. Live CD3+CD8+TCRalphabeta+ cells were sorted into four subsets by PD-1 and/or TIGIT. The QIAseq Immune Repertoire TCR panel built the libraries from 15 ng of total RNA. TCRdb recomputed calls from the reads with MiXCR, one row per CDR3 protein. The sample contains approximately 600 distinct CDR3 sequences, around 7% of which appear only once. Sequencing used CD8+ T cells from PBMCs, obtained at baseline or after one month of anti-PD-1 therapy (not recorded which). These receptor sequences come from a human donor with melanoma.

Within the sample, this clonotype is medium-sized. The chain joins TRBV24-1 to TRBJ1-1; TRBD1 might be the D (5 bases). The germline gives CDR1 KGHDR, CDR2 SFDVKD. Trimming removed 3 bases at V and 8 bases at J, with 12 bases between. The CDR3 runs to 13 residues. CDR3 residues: CATSDPNRYEAFF. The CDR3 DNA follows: TGTGCCACCAGTGATCCCAACAGGTACGAAGCTTTCTTT.

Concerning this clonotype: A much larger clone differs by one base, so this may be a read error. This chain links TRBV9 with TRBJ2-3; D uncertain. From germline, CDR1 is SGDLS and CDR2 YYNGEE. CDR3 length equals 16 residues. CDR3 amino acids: CAGSVGLSQSTDTQYF. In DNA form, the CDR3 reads TGTGCCGGCAGCGTAGGCCTTTCCCAAAGCACAGATACGCAGTATTTT.

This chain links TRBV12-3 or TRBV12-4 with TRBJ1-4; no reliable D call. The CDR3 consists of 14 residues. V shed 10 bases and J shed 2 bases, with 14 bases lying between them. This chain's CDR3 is CATTSLGTNEKLFF. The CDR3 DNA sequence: TGTGCCACTACCTCGCTTGGGACTAATGAAAAACTGTTTTTT.

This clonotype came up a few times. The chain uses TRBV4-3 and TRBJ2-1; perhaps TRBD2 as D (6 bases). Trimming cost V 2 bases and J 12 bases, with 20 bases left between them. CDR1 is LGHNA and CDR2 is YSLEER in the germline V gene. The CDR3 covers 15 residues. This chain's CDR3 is CASSQSSRGVDGQFF. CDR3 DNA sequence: TGCGCCAGCAGCCAATCCTCGCGGGGAGTCGATGGGCAGTTCTTC.

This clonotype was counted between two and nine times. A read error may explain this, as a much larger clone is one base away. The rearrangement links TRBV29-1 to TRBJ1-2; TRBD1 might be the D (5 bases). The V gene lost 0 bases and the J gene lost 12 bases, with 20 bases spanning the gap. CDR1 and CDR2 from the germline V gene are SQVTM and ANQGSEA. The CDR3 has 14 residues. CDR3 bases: TGCAGCGTTGAAGACTCTACAGGACCCCGAGGCAACACCTTC. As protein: CSVEDSTGPRGNTF.

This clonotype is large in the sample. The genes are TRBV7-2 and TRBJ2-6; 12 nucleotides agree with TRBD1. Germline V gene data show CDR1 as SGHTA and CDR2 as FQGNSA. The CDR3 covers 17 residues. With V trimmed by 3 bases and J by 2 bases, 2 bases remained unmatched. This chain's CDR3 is CASSFGTGGAGANVLTF. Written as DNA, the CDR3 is TGTGCCAGCAGCTTTGGGACAGGGGGCGCTGGGGCCAACGTCCTGACTTTC.

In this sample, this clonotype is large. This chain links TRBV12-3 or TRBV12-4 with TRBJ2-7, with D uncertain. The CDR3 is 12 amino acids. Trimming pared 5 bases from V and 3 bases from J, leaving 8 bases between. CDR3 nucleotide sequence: TGTGCCAGCAGTGTGGGGATCTACGAGCAGTACTTC. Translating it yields CASSVGIYEQYF.

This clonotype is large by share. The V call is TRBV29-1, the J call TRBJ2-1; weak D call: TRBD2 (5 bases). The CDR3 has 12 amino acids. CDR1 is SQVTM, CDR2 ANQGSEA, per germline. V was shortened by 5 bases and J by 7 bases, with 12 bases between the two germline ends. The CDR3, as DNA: TGCAGCGTTTTCTCGGGGTGGAATGAGCAGTTCTTC. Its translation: CSVFSGWNEQFF.

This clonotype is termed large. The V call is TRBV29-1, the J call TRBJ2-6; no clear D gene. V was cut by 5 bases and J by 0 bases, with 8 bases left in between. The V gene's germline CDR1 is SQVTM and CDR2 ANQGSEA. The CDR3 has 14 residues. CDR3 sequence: CSVRTNSGANVLTF. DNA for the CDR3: TGCAGCGTTCGGACCAACTCTGGGGCCAACGTCCTGACTTTC.